Listed below are T cell receptor beta chains from one sample, sequenced in a study of blood T cell repertoires in COVID-19. TCRdb keeps only in-frame clones here, not all; method: immunoSEQ multiplex PCR. The data hold 100,000 or so clones, with around 86% observed a single time. The material sequenced was peripheral blood. Every receptor here comes from a man aged 50 or older with acute or convalescent COVID-19. Each CDR3 is given with its conserved first and last residue. The D gene is left open where the match is weak. Size is stated for part of the rows, as once, few or many counts, or as a class when the clone is expanded.

15	TRBJ1-2	NA	TRBV9	NA	CASSVGGRTYYGYTF	TGTGCCAGCAGCGTAGGCGGGCGCACATACTATGGCTACACCTTC
13	TRBJ1-2	TRBD1	TRBV19	NA	CASRQGQIYGYTF	TGTGCCAGTAGACAGGGACAGATCTATGGCTACACCTTC
15	TRBJ2-1	NA	TRBV3-1/TRBV3-2	once	CASSPRGGTFNEQFF	TGTGCCAGCAGCCCAAGAGGTGGGACTTTCAATGAGCAGTTCTTC
16	TRBJ1-1	NA	TRBV3-1/TRBV3-2	NA	CASSQELRPTDTEAFF	TGTGCCAGCAGCCAAGAACTGCGGCCGACGGACACTGAAGCTTTCTTT
14	TRBJ1-6	NA	TRBV5-5	NA	CASSLGTEGPPLHF	TGTGCCAGCAGCTTGGGGACAGAGGGGCCACCCCTCCACTTT
15	TRBJ1-4	NA	TRBV10-3	NA	CAISDGGQANEKLFF	TGTGCCATCAGTGACGGGGGTCAGGCTAATGAAAAACTGTTTTTT
15	TRBJ2-5	NA	TRBV3-1/TRBV3-2	once	CASTRSWTEGETQYF	TGTGCCAGCACCAGATCGTGGACAGAAGGAGAGACCCAGTACTTC
13	TRBJ2-7	TRBD2	TRBV10-3	NA	CAISRLAVDEQYF	TGTGCCATCAGCCGACTAGCGGTGGACGAGCAGTACTTC
17	TRBJ2-2	NA	TRBV2	NA	CASTEQVPAANTGELFF	TGTGCCAGCACGGAACAGGTCCCGGCTGCGAACACCGGGGAGCTGTTTTTT
16	TRBJ2-3	TRBD2	TRBV7-6	NA	CASSVGLAGDTDTQYF	TGTGCCAGCAGCGTAGGACTAGCGGGGGACACAGATACGCAGTATTTT
12	TRBJ1-5	NA	TRBV12-3/TRBV12-4	few	CASCRENQPQHF	TGTGCCAGCTGCAGGGAAAATCAGCCCCAGCATTTT
15	TRBJ1-4	TRBD1	TRBV7-9	NA	CASSLEQGTNEKLFF	TGTGCCAGCAGCCTGGAACAGGGGACTAATGAAAAACTGTTTTTT
17	TRBJ1-4	TRBD1	TRBV5-1	NA	CASSFVRGQGMKEKLFF	TGCGCCAGCAGCTTTGTCCGAGGACAGGGGATGAAGGAAAAACTGTTTTTT
17	TRBJ1-1	TRBD1	TRBV29-1	once	CSVPSGQGAPMNTEAFF	TGCAGCGTGCCCTCGGGACAGGGGGCCCCGATGAACACTGAAGCTTTCTTT
16	TRBJ2-5	NA	TRBV28	NA	CASSFRVGHQQETQYF	TGTGCCAGCAGTTTTAGGGTGGGACACCAACAAGAGACCCAGTACTTC
14	TRBJ2-3	TRBD2	TRBV20-1	NA	CSASSSGSTDTQYF	TGCAGTGCTAGTTCTAGCGGGAGCACAGATACGCAGTATTTT
13	TRBJ2-3	NA	TRBV6-1	NA	CASSEATADTQYF	TGTGCCAGCAGTGAAGCGACTGCAGATACGCAGTATTTT
14	TRBJ1-1	NA	TRBV5-1	NA	CASSFRVLNTEAFF	TGCGCCAGCAGCTTCCGGGTTTTGAACACTGAAGCTTTCTTT
14	TRBJ1-4	NA	TRBV29-1	NA	CSVEGAGRDEKLFF	TGCAGCGTTGAAGGGGCAGGGCGCGATGAAAAACTGTTTTTT
14	TRBJ1-2	NA	TRBV3-1/TRBV3-2	once	CASSPQGSNYGYTF	TGTGCCAGCAGCCCTCAGGGAAGCAACTATGGCTACACCTTC
11	TRBJ1-1	NA	TRBV20-1	NA	CSAPKGVEAFF	TGCAGTGCCCCAAAGGGAGTTGAAGCTTTCTTT
16	TRBJ1-2	NA	TRBV7-9	NA	CASSLFPARGKGGYTF	TGTGCCAGCAGCTTGTTCCCCGCGCGGGGTAAAGGGGGCTACACCTTC
15	TRBJ2-7	TRBD2	TRBV5-1	few	CASSPFSGSTHEQYF	TGCGCCAGCAGCCCATTTAGCGGGAGTACCCACGAGCAGTACTTC
15	TRBJ2-2	NA	TRBV9	NA	CASSVGTSNTGELFF	TGTGCCAGCAGCGTAGGGACATCGAACACCGGGGAGCTGTTTTTT
14	TRBJ1-2	NA	TRBV2	once	CASAPGSRDYGYTF	TGTGCCAGCGCGCCTGGTAGTCGGGACTATGGCTACACCTTC
13	TRBJ1-2	TRBD1	TRBV6-4	once	CASSPNRGHGYTF	TGTGCCAGCAGCCCGAACAGGGGGCATGGCTACACCTTC
15	TRBJ2-1	NA	TRBV7-9	NA	CASSLARSSYNEQFF	TGTGCCAGCAGCTTAGCCCGGAGCTCCTACAATGAGCAGTTCTTC
11	TRBJ2-7	NA	TRBV2	NA	CASMGPYEQYF	TGTGCCAGCATGGGGCCCTACGAGCAGTACTTC
16	TRBJ2-7	TRBD2	TRBV11-2	NA	CASSLLVGSGSYEQYF	TGTGCCAGCAGCTTGCTGGTCGGTAGCGGGAGTTACGAGCAGTACTTC
13	TRBJ2-3	NA	TRBV27	NA	CASSFRVRQPQYF	TGTGCCAGCAGTTTTCGTGTCCGACAGCCGCAGTATTTT
15	TRBJ2-7	TRBD1	TRBV7-9	many	CASSSPDRGQYEQYF	TGTGCCAGCAGCTCCCCGGACAGGGGGCAGTACGAGCAGTACTTC
11	TRBJ1-2	NA	TRBV2	NA	CASSDWSGYTF	TGTGCCAGCAGTGACTGGAGTGGCTACACCTTC
15	TRBJ1-4	TRBD1	TRBV9	NA	CASSQTGTGYEKLFF	TGTGCCAGCAGCCAAACCGGGACAGGGTATGAAAAACTGTTTTTT
16	TRBJ2-1	TRBD1	TRBV15	NA	CATSRDRGTAYNEQFF	TGTGCCACCAGCAGAGATCGAGGGACAGCGTACAATGAGCAGTTCTTC
15	TRBJ1-1	NA	TRBV10-1	NA	CASSSGADMNTEAFF	TGCGCCAGCAGCTCAGGCGCCGACATGAACACTGAAGCTTTCTTT
15	TRBJ2-3	NA	TRBV2	NA	CASSVDSQSTDTQYF	TGTGCCAGCAGCGTTGACAGCCAAAGCACAGATACGCAGTATTTT
13	TRBJ1-4	NA	TRBV5-1	NA	CASSSQGSEKLFF	TGCGCCAGCAGCTCCCAGGGGAGTGAAAAACTGTTTTTT